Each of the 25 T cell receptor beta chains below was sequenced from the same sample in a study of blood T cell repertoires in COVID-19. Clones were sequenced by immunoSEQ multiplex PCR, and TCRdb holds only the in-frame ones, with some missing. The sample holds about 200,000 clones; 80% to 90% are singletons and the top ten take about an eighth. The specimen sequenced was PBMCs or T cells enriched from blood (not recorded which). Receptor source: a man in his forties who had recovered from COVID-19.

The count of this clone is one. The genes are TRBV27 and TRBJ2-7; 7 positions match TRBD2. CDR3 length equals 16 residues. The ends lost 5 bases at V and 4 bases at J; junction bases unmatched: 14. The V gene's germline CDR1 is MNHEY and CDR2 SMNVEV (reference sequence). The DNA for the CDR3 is TGTGCCAGCAGTCCCCCCCGCGTGCGGGAGTTGTACGAGCAGTACTTC. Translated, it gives CASSPPRVRELYEQYF.

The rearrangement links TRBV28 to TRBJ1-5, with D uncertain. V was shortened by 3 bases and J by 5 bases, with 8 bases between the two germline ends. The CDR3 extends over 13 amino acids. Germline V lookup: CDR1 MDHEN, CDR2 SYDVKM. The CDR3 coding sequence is TGTGCCAGCAGTTTCCGGGGAGATCAGCCCCAGCATTTT. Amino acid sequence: CASSFRGDQPQHF.

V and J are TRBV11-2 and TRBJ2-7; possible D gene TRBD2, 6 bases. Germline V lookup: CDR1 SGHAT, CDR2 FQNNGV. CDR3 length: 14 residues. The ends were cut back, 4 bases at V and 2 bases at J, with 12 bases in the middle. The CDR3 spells CASSSPGRTYEQYF. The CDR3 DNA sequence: TGTGCCAGCAGCTCCCCGGGGAGGACCTACGAGCAGTACTTC. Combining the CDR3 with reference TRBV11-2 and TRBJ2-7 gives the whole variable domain EAGVAQSPRYKIIEKRQSVAFWCNPISGHATLYWYQQILGQGPKLLIQFQNNGVVDDSQLPKDRFSAERLKGVDSTLKIQPAKLEDSAVYLCASSSPGRTYEQYFGPGTRLTVT.

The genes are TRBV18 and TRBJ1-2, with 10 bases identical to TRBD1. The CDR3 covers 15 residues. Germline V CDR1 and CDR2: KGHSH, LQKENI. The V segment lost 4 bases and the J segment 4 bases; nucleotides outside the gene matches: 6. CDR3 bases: TGTGCCAGCTCACTGACAGGGGGCCTCATCTATGGCTACACCTTC. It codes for CASSLTGGLIYGYTF.

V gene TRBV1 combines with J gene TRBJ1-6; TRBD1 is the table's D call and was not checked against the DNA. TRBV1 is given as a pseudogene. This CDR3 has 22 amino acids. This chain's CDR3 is CTSRRLAFDRGSRSSYNSPLHF. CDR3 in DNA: TGCACCAGCAGACGACTCGCCTTTGACAGGGGGTCCCGGAGCTCCTATAATTCACCCCTCCACTTT.

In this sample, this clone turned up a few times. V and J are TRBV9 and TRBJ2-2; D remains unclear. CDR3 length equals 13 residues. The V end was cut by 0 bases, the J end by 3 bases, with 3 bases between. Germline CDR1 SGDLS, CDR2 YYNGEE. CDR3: CASSVVDTGELFF. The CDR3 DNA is TGTGCCAGCAGCGTAGTCGACACCGGGGAGCTGTTTTTT.

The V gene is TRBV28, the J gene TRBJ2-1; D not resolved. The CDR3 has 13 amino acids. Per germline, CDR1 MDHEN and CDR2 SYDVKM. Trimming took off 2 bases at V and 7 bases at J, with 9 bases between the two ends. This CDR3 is CASSLGSKNEQFF. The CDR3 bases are TGTGCCAGCAGTTTAGGCAGTAAAAATGAGCAGTTCTTC.

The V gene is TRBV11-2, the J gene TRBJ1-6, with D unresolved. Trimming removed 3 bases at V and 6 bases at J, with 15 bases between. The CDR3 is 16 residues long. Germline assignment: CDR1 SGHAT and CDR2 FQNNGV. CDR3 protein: CASSFEPANLNSPLHF. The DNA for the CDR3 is TGTGCCAGCAGCTTTGAGCCTGCTAACCTTAATTCACCCCTCCACTTT.

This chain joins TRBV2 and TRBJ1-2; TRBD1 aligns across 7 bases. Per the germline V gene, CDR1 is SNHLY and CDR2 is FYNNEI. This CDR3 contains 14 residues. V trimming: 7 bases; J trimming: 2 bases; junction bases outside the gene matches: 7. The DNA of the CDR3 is TGTGCCAGCATCTTGGAGACAGGGAACTATGGCTACACCTTC. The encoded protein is CASILETGNYGYTF.

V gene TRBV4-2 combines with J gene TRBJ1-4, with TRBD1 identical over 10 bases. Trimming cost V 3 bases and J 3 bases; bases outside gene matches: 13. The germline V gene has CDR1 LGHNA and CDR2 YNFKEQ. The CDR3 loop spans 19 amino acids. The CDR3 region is CASSQYPGQGISANEKLFF. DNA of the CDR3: TGTGCCAGCAGCCAGTACCCGGGACAGGGGATTTCGGCTAATGAAAAACTGTTTTTT.

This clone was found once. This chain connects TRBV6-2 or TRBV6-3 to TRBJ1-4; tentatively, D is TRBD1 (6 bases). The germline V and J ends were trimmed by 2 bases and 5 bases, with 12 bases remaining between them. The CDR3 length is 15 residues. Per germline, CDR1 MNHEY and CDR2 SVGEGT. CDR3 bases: TGTGCCAGCAGTTACCGAACAGGGCCAAATGAAAAACTGTTTTTT. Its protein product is CASSYRTGPNEKLFF.

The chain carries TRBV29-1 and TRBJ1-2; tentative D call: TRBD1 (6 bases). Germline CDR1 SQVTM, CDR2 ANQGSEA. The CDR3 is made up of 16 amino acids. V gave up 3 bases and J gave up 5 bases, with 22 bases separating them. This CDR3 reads CSVEPPGGAGWYGYTF. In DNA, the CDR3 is TGCAGCGTTGAGCCACCTGGGGGGGCGGGGTGGTATGGCTACACCTTC.

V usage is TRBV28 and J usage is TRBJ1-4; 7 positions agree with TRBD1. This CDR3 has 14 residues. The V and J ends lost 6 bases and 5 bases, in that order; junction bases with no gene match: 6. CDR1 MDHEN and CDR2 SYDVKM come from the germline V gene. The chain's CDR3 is CASRPNRGNEKLFF. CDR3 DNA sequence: TGTGCCAGCAGGCCAAACAGGGGAAATGAAAAACTGTTTTTT.

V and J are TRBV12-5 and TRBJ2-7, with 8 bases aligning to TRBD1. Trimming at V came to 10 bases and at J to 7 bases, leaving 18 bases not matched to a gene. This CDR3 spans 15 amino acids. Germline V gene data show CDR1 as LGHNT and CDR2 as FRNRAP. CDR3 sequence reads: CANQKTGTGSGEQYF. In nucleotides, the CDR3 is TGTGCTAACCAGAAAACCGGGACAGGCTCTGGGGAGCAGTACTTC.

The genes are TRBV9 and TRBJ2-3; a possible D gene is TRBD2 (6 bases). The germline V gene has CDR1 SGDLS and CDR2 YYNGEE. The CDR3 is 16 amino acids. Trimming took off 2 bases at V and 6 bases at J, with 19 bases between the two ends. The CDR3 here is CASSVGLAGSPDTQYF. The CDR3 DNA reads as TGTGCCAGCAGCGTCGGTTTGGCGGGAAGTCCGGATACGCAGTATTTT.

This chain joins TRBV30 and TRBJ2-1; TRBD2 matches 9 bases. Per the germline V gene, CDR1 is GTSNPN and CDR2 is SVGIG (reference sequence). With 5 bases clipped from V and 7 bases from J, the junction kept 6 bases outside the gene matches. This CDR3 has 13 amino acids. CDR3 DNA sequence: TGTGCCTGGGCTAGCGGGGAGGGGAATGAGCAGTTCTTC. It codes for CAWASGEGNEQFF.

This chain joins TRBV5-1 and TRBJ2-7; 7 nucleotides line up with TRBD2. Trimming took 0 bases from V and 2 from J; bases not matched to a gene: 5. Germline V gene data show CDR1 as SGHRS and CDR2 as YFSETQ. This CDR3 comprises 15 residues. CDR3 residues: CASSLALRGAYEQYF. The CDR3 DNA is TGCGCCAGCAGCTTGGCCCTCCGGGGGGCCTACGAGCAGTACTTC.

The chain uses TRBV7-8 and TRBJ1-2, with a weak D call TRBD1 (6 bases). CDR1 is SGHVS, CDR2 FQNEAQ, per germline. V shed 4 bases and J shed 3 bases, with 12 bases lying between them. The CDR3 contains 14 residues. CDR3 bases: TGTGCCAGCAGCTATACAGGGTTGGACTATGGCTACACCTTC. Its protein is CASSYTGLDYGYTF.

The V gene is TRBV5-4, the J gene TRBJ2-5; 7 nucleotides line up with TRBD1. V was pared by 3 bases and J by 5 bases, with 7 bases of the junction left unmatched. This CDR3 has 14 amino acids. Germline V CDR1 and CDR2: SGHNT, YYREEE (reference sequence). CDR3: CASSSTTGIETQYF. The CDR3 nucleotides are TGTGCCAGCAGCTCGACGACAGGGATCGAGACCCAGTACTTC.

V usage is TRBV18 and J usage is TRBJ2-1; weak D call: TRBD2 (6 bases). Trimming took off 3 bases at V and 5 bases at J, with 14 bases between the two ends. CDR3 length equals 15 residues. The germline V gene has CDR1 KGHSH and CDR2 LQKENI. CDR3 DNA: TGTGCCAGCTCACCCCCTTCACTAGCCGACAATGAGCAGTTCTTC. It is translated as CASSPPSLADNEQFF.

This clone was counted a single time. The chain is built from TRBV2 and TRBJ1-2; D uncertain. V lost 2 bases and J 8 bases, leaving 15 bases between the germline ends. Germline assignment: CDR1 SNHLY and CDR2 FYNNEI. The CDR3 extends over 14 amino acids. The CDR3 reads CASSENFRDAGYTF. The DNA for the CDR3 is TGTGCCAGCAGTGAAAATTTTCGGGATGCGGGCTACACCTTC.

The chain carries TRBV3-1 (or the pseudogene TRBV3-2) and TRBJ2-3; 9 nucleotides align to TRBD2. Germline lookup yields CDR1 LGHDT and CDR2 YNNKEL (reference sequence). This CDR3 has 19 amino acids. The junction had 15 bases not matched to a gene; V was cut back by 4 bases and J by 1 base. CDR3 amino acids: CASSLPIVREGRGTDTQYF. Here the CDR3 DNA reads TGTGCCAGCAGCCTTCCCATTGTGCGGGAGGGCCGGGGCACAGATACGCAGTATTTT.

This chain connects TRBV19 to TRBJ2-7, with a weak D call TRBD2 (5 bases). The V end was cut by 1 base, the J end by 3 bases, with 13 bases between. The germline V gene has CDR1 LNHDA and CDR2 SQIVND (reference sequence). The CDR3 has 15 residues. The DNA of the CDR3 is TGTGCCAGTAGTATAGTGTTCGGAGGATTCTACGAGCAGTACTTC. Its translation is CASSIVFGGFYEQYF.

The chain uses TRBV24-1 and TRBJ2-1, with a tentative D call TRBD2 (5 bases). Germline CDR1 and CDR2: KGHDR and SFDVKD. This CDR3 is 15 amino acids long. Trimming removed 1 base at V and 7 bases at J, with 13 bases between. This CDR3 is CATSDFKRVGNEQFF. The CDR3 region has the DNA TGTGCCACCAGTGATTTTAAGAGGGTCGGGAATGAGCAGTTCTTC.

The CDR3 DNA reads as TGTGCCACCAGTGGTTCCCCCGGGACAGGGGGAGTCTACGAGCAGTACTTC. As protein: CATSGSPGTGGVYEQYF. The V call is TRBV24-1, the J call TRBJ2-7; 11 bases line up with TRBD1. V was pared by 5 bases and J by 3 bases, with 11 bases of the junction left unmatched. From germline, CDR1 is KGHDR and CDR2 SFDVKD. CDR3 size: 17 residues.